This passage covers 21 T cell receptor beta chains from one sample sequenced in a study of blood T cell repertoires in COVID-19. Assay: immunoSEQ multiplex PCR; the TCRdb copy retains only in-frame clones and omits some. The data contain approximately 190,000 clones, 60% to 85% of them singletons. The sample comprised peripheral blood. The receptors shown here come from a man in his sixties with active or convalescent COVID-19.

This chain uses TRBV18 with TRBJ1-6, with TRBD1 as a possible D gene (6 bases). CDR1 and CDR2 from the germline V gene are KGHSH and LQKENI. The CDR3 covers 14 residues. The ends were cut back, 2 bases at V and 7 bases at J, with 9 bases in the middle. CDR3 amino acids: CASSPEQGNSPLHF. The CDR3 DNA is TGTGCCAGCTCACCAGAGCAGGGGAATTCACCCCTCCACTTT. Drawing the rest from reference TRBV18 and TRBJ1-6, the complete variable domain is NAGVMQNPRHLVRRRGQEARLRCSPMKGHSHVYWYRQLPEEGLKFMVYLQKENIIDESGMPKERFSAEFPKEGPSILRIQQVVRGDSAAYFCASSPEQGNSPLHFGNGTRLTVT.

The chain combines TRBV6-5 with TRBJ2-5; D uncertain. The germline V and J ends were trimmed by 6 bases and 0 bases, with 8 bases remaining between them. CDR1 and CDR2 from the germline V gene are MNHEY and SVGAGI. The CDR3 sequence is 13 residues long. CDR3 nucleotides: TGTGCCAGCAGCCGTGAGTACCAAGAGACCCAGTACTTC. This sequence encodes CASSREYQETQYF.

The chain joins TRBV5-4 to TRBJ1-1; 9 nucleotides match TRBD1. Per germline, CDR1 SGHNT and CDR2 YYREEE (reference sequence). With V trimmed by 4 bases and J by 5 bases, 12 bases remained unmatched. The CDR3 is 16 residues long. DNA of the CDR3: TGTGCCAGCAGCCGTCCCGGGACAGGGTTGGGTACTGAAGCTTTCTTT. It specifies CASSRPGTGLGTEAFF.

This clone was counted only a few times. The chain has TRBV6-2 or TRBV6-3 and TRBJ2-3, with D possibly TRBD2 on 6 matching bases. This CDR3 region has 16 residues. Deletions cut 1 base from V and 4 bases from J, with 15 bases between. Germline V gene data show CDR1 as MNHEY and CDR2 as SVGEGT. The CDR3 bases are TGTGCCAGCAGTTACTTCGGGGGAAGGTCGCCAGATACGCAGTATTTT. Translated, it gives CASSYFGGRSPDTQYF.

DNA of the CDR3: TGTGCCAGCTCACCTCAGCCCCCCGGGGACACCGGGGAGCTGTTTTTT. Translated, it gives CASSPQPPGDTGELFF. V gene TRBV18 combines with J gene TRBJ2-2; possible D gene TRBD2, 5 bases. CDR3 length: 16 residues. V lost 3 bases and J 3 bases, leaving 14 bases between the germline ends. The germline V gene has CDR1 KGHSH and CDR2 LQKENI.

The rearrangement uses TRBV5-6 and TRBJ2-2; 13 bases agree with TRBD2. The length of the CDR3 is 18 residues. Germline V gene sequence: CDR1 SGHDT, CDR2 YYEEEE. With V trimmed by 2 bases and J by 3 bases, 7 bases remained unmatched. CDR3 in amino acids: CASSFGLAGVLDTGELFF. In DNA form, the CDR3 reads TGTGCCAGCAGCTTCGGACTAGCGGGAGTTTTGGACACCGGGGAGCTGTTTTTT.

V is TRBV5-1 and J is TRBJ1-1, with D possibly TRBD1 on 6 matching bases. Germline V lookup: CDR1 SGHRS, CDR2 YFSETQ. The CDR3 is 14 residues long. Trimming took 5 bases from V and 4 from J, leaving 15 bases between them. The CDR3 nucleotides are TGCGCCAGCAGTTCCAGACAGGAGGTCACTGAAGCTTTCTTT. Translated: CASSSRQEVTEAFF. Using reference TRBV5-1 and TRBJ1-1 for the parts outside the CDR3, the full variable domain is KAGVTQTPRYLIKTRGQQVTLSCSPISGHRSVSWYQQTPGQGLQFLFEYFSETQRNKGNFPGRFSGRQFSNSRSEMNVSTLELGDSALYLCASSSRQEVTEAFFGQGTRLTVV.

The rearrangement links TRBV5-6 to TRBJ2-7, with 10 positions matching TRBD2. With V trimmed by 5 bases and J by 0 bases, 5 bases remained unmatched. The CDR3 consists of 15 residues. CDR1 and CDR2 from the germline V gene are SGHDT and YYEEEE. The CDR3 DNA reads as TGTGCCAGCAGGCAAGCGGGAGGGCCCTCCTACGAGCAGTACTTC. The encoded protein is CASRQAGGPSYEQYF.

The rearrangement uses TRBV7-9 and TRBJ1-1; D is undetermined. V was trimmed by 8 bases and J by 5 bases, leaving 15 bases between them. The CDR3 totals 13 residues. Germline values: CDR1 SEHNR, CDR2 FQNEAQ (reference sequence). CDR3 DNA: TGTGCCAGCCGCGAAACGGGTGGGACTGAAGCTTTCTTT. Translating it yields CASRETGGTEAFF.

CDR3: CASSLVAVSYNEQFF. In nucleotides, the CDR3 is TGTGCCAGTAGTCTTGTAGCGGTCTCCTACAATGAGCAGTTCTTC. The gene calls are TRBV19 and TRBJ2-1, with D maybe TRBD2 (6 bases). This CDR3 is built from 15 residues. The germline V gene encodes CDR1 LNHDA and CDR2 SQIVND (reference sequence). V was clipped by 5 bases and J by 0 bases, with 11 bases between them.

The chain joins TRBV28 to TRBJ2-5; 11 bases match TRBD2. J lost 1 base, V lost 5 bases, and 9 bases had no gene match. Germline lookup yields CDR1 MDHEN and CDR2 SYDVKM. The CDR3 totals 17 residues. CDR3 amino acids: CASSPTRLAGTQETQYF. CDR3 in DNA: TGTGCCAGCAGTCCCACAAGACTAGCGGGGACCCAAGAGACCCAGTACTTC.

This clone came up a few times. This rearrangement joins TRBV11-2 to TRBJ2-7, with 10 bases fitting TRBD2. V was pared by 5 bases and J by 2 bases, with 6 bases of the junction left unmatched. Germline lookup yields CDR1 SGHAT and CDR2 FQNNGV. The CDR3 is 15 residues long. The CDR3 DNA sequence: TGTGCCAGCAGCACGACTAGCGGGCCTGCCTACGAGCAGTACTTC. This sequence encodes CASSTTSGPAYEQYF.

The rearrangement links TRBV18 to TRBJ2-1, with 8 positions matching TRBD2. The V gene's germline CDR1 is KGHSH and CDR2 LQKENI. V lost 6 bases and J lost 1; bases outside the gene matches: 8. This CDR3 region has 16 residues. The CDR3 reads CASSSLAGLSYNEQFF. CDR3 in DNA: TGTGCCAGCTCCTCCTTAGCGGGACTGTCCTACAATGAGCAGTTCTTC.

The CDR3 nucleotides read TGTGCCAGCAGTTTTTTCGCGGGAGGGCCGGTCAATGAGCAGTTCTTC. This codes for CASSFFAGGPVNEQFF. This chain connects TRBV27 to TRBJ2-1; 9 bases agree with TRBD2. The length of the CDR3 is 16 residues. The V segment lost 3 bases and the J segment 6 bases; nucleotides outside the gene matches: 9. The germline CDR1 and CDR2 sequences are MNHEY and SMNVEV (reference sequence).

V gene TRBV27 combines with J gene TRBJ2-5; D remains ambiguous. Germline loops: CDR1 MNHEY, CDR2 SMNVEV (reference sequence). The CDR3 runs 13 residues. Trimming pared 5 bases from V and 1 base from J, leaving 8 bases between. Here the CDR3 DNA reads TGTGCCAGCAGTCCCGGGTTCCAAGAGACCCAGTACTTC. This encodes CASSPGFQETQYF.

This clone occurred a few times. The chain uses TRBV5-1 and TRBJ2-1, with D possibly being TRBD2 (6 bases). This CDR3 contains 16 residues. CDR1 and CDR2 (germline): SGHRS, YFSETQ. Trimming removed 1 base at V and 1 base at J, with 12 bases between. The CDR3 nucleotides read TGCGCCAGCAGCTTGTTAGCGGTTCTTTCCTACAATGAGCAGTTCTTC. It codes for CASSLLAVLSYNEQFF.

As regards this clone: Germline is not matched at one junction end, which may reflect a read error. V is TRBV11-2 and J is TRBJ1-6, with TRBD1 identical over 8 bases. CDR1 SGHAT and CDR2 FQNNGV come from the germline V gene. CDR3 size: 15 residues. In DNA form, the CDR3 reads TGTGCCAGCAGCCCAGGAACAGGGGGATATTCACCCCTCCTCTTT. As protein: CASSPGTGGYSPLLF.

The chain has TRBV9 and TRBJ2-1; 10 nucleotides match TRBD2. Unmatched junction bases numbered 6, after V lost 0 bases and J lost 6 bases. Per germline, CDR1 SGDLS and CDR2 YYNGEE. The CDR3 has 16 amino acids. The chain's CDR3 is CASSVGSSGRVNEQFF. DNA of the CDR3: TGTGCCAGCAGCGTAGGGTCTAGCGGGAGAGTCAATGAGCAGTTCTTC.

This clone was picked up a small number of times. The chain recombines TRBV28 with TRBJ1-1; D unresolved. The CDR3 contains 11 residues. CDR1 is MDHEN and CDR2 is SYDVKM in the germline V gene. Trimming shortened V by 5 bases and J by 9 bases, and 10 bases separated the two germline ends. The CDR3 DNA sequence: TGTGCCAGCAGTCAAGAGCTTAAAGCTTTCTTT. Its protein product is CASSQELKAFF.

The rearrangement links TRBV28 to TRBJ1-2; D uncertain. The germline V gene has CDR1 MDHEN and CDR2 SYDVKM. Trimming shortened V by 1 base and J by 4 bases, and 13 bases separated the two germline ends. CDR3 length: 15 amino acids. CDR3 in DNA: TGTGCCAGCAGTTTATTTGGGCTCCTGGGCTATGGCTACACCTTC. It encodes CASSLFGLLGYGYTF.

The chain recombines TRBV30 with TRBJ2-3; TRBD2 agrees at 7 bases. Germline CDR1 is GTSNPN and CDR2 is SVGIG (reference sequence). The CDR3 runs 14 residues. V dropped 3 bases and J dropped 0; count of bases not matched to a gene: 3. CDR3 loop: CAWRPSGSTDTQYF. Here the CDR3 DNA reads TGTGCCTGGAGACCTAGCGGAAGCACAGATACGCAGTATTTT.